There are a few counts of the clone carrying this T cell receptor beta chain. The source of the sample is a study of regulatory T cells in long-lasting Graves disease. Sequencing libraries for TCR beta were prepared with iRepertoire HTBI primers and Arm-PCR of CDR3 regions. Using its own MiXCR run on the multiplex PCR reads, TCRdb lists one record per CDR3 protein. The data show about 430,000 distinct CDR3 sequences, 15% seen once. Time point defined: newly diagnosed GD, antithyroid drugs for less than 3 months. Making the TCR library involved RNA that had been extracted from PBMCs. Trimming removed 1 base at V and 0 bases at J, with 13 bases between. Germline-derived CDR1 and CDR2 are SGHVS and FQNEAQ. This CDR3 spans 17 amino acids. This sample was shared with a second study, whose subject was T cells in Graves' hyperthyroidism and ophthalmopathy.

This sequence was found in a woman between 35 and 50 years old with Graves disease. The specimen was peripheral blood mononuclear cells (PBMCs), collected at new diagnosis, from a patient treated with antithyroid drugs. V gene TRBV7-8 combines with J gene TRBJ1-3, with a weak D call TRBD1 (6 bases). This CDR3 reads CASSLGTGGPSGNTIYF. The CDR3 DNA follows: TGTGCCAGCAGCTTAGGGACTGGGGGGCCCTCTGGAAACACCATATATTTT.